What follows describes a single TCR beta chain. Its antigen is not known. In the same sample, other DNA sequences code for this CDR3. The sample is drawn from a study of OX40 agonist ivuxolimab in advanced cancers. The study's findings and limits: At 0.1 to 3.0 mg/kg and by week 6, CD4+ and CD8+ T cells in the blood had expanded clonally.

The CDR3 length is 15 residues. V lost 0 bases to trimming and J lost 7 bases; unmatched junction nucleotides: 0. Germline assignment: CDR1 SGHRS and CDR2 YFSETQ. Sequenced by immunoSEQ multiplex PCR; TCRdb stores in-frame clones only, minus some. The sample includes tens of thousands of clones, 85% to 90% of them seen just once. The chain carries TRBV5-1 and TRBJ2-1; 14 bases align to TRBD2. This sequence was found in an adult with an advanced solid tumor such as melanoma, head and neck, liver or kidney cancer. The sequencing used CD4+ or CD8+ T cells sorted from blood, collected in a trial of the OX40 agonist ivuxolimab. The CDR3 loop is CASSLGTSGRNEQFF. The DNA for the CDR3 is TGCGCCAGCAGCTTGGGGACTAGCGGGAGGAATGAGCAGTTCTTC.